Below, 9 T cell receptor beta chains from the same sample are listed, as sequenced in a study of technical replicates of blood from several donors. The protocol was immunoSEQ multiplex PCR, while the TCRdb copy is restricted to in-frame clones and leaves out a portion. The sample lists about 75,000 clones, 95% to 98% occurring once. Sequenced material: T cells isolated from PBMCs. The receptors shown here come from a human donor in good health.

This rearrangement joins TRBV29-1 to TRBJ2-7; TRBD2 aligns across 8 bases. CDR3 length: 13 residues. J was trimmed by 5 bases and V by 7 bases; bases with no gene match: 10. Per germline, CDR1 SQVTM and CDR2 ANQGSEA. CDR3: CSASGRSSHEQYF. The CDR3, as DNA: TGCAGCGCCAGCGGGAGAAGTTCCCACGAGCAGTACTTC.

The chain uses TRBV27 and TRBJ1-5, with 9 bases fitting TRBD1. The germline gives CDR1 MNHEY, CDR2 SMNVEV (reference sequence). The CDR3 is made up of 15 amino acids. The J segment lost 6 bases and the V segment lost 1 base, leaving 4 bases of the junction unmatched. CDR3 sequence: CASSLYRGLSQPQHF. Written as DNA, the CDR3 is TGTGCCAGCAGTTTATACAGGGGGCTGAGTCAGCCCCAGCATTTT.

The chain carries TRBV6-4 and TRBJ2-2; 9 nucleotides match TRBD1. Germline trimming cut 3 bases from V and 7 bases from J; bases unmatched to any gene: 3. The CDR3 consists of 14 residues. The germline gives CDR1 MRHNA, CDR2 SNTAGT. The chain's CDR3 is CASSEQGANGELFF. CDR3 in DNA: TGTGCCAGCAGTGAACAGGGGGCCAACGGGGAGCTGTTTTTT.

This sequence joins TRBV5-6 and TRBJ2-7, with D possibly TRBD2 on 6 matching bases. The germline gives CDR1 SGHDT, CDR2 YYEEEE. Trimming took off 4 bases at V and 6 bases at J, with 20 bases between the two ends. The length of the CDR3 is 15 residues. For the CDR3, the DNA is TGTGCCAGCAGCCCCCCCGGACTACCAATGATCGAGCAGTACTTC. Protein product: CASSPPGLPMIEQYF.

Concerning this clone itself: One junction end does not reproduce the germline sequence, and a read error may be involved. The chain employs TRBV9 and TRBJ1-2, with 9 bases lining up with TRBD1. Germline-derived CDR1 and CDR2 are SGDLS and YYNGEE. The CDR3 loop spans 13 amino acids. CDR3 sequence reads: CASLPGTGPFRPF. The CDR3 nucleotides are TGTGCCAGCCTGCCCGGGACAGGGCCCTTCCGTCCCTTC.

This chain connects TRBV4-3 to TRBJ2-7, with 9 positions matching TRBD2. The CDR3 is 14 amino acids. V was pared by 0 bases and J by 4 bases, with 1 base of the junction left unmatched. CDR1 LGHNA and CDR2 YSLEER come from the germline V gene. The CDR3 DNA reads TGCGCCAGCAGCCAAGAGGGACTAGCTTACGAGCAGTACTTC. Protein sequence: CASSQEGLAYEQYF.

The chain carries TRBV29-1 and TRBJ2-7; the D gene is possibly TRBD1 (5 bases). V lost 5 bases and J lost 0, with 11 bases in between. Per the germline V gene, CDR1 is SQVTM and CDR2 is ANQGSEA. This CDR3 contains 13 residues. DNA of the CDR3: TGCAGCGTTTGTGTAGGGGCCTCCTACGAGCAGTACTTC. Protein sequence: CSVCVGASYEQYF.

This chain connects TRBV5-1 to TRBJ2-1; no firm D call. Germline V gives CDR1 SGHRS, CDR2 YFSETQ. Trimming stripped 5 bases from V and 4 bases from J, with 4 bases between. The CDR3 contains 11 residues. Here the CDR3 DNA reads TGCGCCAGCAGTCTTTACAATGAGCAGTTCTTC. Translation: CASSLYNEQFF.

V is TRBV7-2 and J is TRBJ2-2; the D gene is possibly TRBD2 (6 bases). V dropped 3 bases and J dropped 4 bases, with 9 bases sitting between them. In germline, CDR1 is SGHTA, CDR2 FQGNSA. The CDR3 contains 14 residues. This CDR3 reads CASSLGGRTGELFF. Here the CDR3 DNA reads TGTGCCAGCAGCTTGGGGGGTCGCACCGGGGAGCTGTTTTTT.